This TCR beta chain was observed in a study of shared clonotypes between healthy human individuals. The J segment lost 4 bases and the V segment lost 6 bases, leaving 3 bases of the junction unmatched. CDR3 size: 14 residues. CDR1 ENHRY and CDR2 SYGVKD come from the germline V gene. Study-wide results and caveats: Generally, naive subsets (rather than memory subsets) showed larger estimated richness. Rarefaction demonstrated incomplete sorted-subset sequencing despite large depth.

For each subset, genomic DNA was distributed in equal portions over several immunoSEQ plates. Profiled with immunoSEQ multiplex PCR; TCRdb holds only in-frame clones, not every one. The repertoire consists of 1,400,000 or so clones, with 98% occurring once and the leading ten covering under 0.45%. Note on this clone: Its matching antigen is unknown.

The clonotype was recovered from a man under 40 in good health. The sequenced sample consisted of naive CD4+ T cells sorted from blood. Described subset: CD45RA+ positively selected. The J gene is TRBJ2-1, the V gene TRBV10-3, with 10 bases identical to TRBD1. CDR3 sequence: CAISGQGEYNEQFF. DNA of the CDR3: TGTGCCATCAGCGGACAGGGGGAATACAATGAGCAGTTCTTC.